The 28 T cell receptor beta chains presented below share a single source sample, sequenced in a study of blood T cell repertoires in COVID-19. Only in-frame clones appear in the TCRdb table, and some are missing; sequencing was by immunoSEQ multiplex PCR. The sample carries about 170,000 clones, less than 90% recorded once. Sequencing used peripheral blood. These receptors came from a woman between 55 and 75 years old with COVID-19, enrolled during active disease.

This chain connects TRBV9 to TRBJ1-6, with 8 nucleotides matching TRBD1. In germline, CDR1 is SGDLS, CDR2 YYNGEE. CDR3 length: 15 residues. V was clipped by 4 bases and J by 5 bases; unmatched bases: 5. CDR3: CASSFRDRNNSPLHF. DNA for the CDR3: TGTGCCAGCAGCTTCCGGGACAGGAATAATTCACCCCTCCACTTT.

The chain recombines TRBV11-1 with TRBJ1-3; TRBD1 might be the D (6 bases). The CDR3 covers 14 residues. Germline V gene sequence: CDR1 SGHAT, CDR2 FQDESV (reference sequence). Trimming stripped 10 bases from V and 0 bases from J, with 13 bases between. The CDR3 sequence is CATRDTRSGNTIYF. CDR3 nucleotides: TGTGCCACCAGGGACACCCGCTCTGGAAACACCATATATTTT.

This chain connects TRBV28 to TRBJ1-3, with D maybe TRBD1 (5 bases). CDR1 is MDHEN, CDR2 SYDVKM, per germline. The CDR3 contains 13 residues. Trimming removed 6 bases at V and 3 bases at J, with 9 bases between. The CDR3 nucleotides are TGTGCCAGCAGACGGACAATTGGAAACACCATATATTTT. This encodes CASRRTIGNTIYF.

This chain joins TRBV5-6 and TRBJ2-5; TRBD1 aligns across 9 bases. Germline trimming cut 0 bases from V and 1 base from J; bases unmatched to any gene: 4. Germline-derived CDR1 and CDR2 are SGHDT and YYEEEE. CDR3 length: 16 residues. CDR3 loop: CASSLADRGLQETQYF. The CDR3 DNA reads TGTGCCAGCAGCTTGGCGGACAGGGGTCTCCAAGAGACCCAGTACTTC.

The V gene is TRBV12-1, the J gene TRBJ1-1; TRBD1, the D gene given by the table, was not confirmed from the DNA. TRBV12-1 constitutes a pseudogene. The length of the CDR3 is 14 residues. CDR3 in amino acids: CASSPAWANTEAFF. The CDR3, as DNA: TGTGCCAGCAGCCCGGCGTGGGCGAACACTGAAGCTTTCTTT.

The chain links TRBV19 to TRBJ1-1, with TRBD1 as a possible D gene (5 bases). The length of the CDR3 is 13 residues. V was shortened by 8 bases and J by 4 bases, with 14 bases between the two germline ends. Germline-derived CDR1 and CDR2 are LNHDA and SQIVND (reference sequence). CDR3: CASSGGIGTEAFF. The CDR3 bases are TGTGCCAGTTCGGGGGGGATTGGCACTGAAGCTTTCTTT.

V is TRBV5-5 and J is TRBJ2-7; tentative D call: TRBD2 (6 bases). Looked up from germline, CDR1 is SGHKS and CDR2 is YYEKEE (reference sequence). The CDR3 contains 15 residues. V lost 4 bases, J lost 0 bases, and 14 bases lay in between. The CDR3 DNA follows: TGTGCCAGCAGCGTGGACTATCGAAGCTCCTACGAGCAGTACTTC. As protein: CASSVDYRSSYEQYF.

V gene TRBV5-1 combines with J gene TRBJ2-6; D might be TRBD1 (6 bases). The germline V gene encodes CDR1 SGHRS and CDR2 YFSETQ. The V and J ends lost 4 bases and 1 base respectively, with 12 bases between them. The CDR3 runs to 16 residues. CDR3 in DNA: TGCGCCAGCAGCCTGGTGACAGGATCTGGGGCCAACGTCCTGACTTTC. This gives the protein CASSLVTGSGANVLTF.

This sequence joins TRBV14 and TRBJ2-3; TRBD2 matches 7 bases. V lost 0 bases, J lost 4 bases, and 13 bases stayed unmatched. The CDR3 length is 18 residues. Looked up from germline, CDR1 is SGHDN and CDR2 is FVKESK. In DNA form, the CDR3 reads TGTGCCAGCAGCCAAGATTGGAGGGGCAGCGGGACCCCAGATACGCAGTATTTT. Protein product: CASSQDWRGSGTPDTQYF.

The chain links TRBV19 to TRBJ2-1, with D perhaps matching TRBD2 (5 bases). Trimming shortened V by 5 bases and J by 0 bases, and 11 bases separated the two germline ends. There are 15 residues in the CDR3. In germline, CDR1 is LNHDA, CDR2 SQIVND (reference sequence). The CDR3 here is CASSFSVSSYNEQFF. CDR3 DNA sequence: TGTGCCAGTAGTTTTAGCGTGAGCTCCTACAATGAGCAGTTCTTC. Filled out from reference TRBV19 and TRBJ2-1, the complete variable domain reads DGGITQSPKYLFRKEGQNVTLSCEQNLNHDAMYWYRQDPGQGLRLIYYSQIVNDFQKGDIAEGYSVSREKKESFPLTVTSAQKNPTAFYLCASSFSVSSYNEQFFGPGTRLTVL.

J is TRBJ1-1 and V is TRBV27; D call uncertain. In germline, CDR1 is MNHEY, CDR2 SMNVEV (reference sequence). V was trimmed by 8 bases and J by 7 bases, leaving 14 bases between them. This CDR3 has 12 amino acids. CDR3 DNA sequence: TGTGCCAGCTATCGATTAGCGGGTGAAGCTTTCTTT. It yields the protein CASYRLAGEAFF.

The chain joins TRBV2 to TRBJ1-5, with D perhaps matching TRBD1 (6 bases). The length of the CDR3 is 14 residues. With 3 bases removed from V and 10 bases from J, the gap between germline ends came to 16 bases. Germline V gene sequence: CDR1 SNHLY, CDR2 FYNNEI. The CDR3 reads CASSEARGISPQHF. CDR3 sequence (DNA): TGTGCCAGCAGTGAGGCAAGGGGGATCAGCCCCCAGCATTTT.

The chain links TRBV7-2 to TRBJ2-5; D is undetermined. CDR3 length: 12 residues. The V end lost 1 base, the J end lost 5 bases, and 5 bases lay between the germline ends. Germline V gene data show CDR1 as SGHTA and CDR2 as FQGNSA. Written as DNA, the CDR3 is TGTGCCAGCAGCTTAGTAATGGAGACCCAGTACTTC. This translates into CASSLVMETQYF.

In DNA, the CDR3 is TGCGCCAGCAGCACTTTACAGGGAGAGACCCAGTACTTC. Encoded protein: CASSTLQGETQYF. The rearrangement uses TRBV5-1 and TRBJ2-5; a weak D match, TRBD1 (6 bases). Trimming stripped 4 bases from V and 4 bases from J, with 11 bases between. The CDR3 runs 13 residues. Germline CDR1 SGHRS, CDR2 YFSETQ.

This clone was found once. The chain uses TRBV18 and TRBJ1-3; D may be TRBD1 (5 bases). The CDR3 spans 17 residues. Trimming pared 1 base from V and 0 bases from J, leaving 13 bases between. The V gene's germline CDR1 is KGHSH and CDR2 LQKENI. The CDR3 nucleotides are TGTGCCAGCTCACCACGAGTCCTCGACAGCTCTGGAAACACCATATATTTT. Encoded protein: CASSPRVLDSSGNTIYF.

The V gene is TRBV12-3 or TRBV12-4, the J gene TRBJ1-6; D call uncertain. V lost 2 bases and J 7 bases, leaving 3 bases between the germline ends. This CDR3 comprises 12 residues. DNA for the CDR3: TGTGCCAGCAGTTTACCGAATTCACCCCTCCACTTT. Translation: CASSLPNSPLHF.

V and J are TRBV11-3 and TRBJ1-3; D uncertain. Germline lookup yields CDR1 SGHNT and CDR2 YENEEA. With 5 bases removed from V and 0 bases from J, the gap between germline ends came to 17 bases. This CDR3 spans 17 amino acids. CDR3 bases: TGTGCCAGCAGCCCCCGTCGGGGATCAAGCTCTGGAAACACCATATATTTT. It specifies CASSPRRGSSSGNTIYF.

The chain employs TRBV5-1 and TRBJ2-2, with TRBD1 matching 9 bases. Germline CDR1 is SGHRS and CDR2 is YFSETQ. Losses at the gene ends were 4 bases for V and 5 bases for J; bases not matched to a gene: 6. This CDR3 has 15 residues. This CDR3 reads CASSEGQGFTGELFF. The CDR3 DNA reads TGCGCCAGCAGCGAGGGACAGGGATTTACCGGGGAGCTGTTTTTT.

The chain links TRBV12-3 or TRBV12-4 to TRBJ1-2; possible D gene TRBD1, 6 bases. The CDR3 runs 13 residues. V lost 10 bases and J 4 bases, leaving 16 bases between the germline ends. The CDR3 nucleotides read TGTGCCATGAGAGGGGGACGGAGCTATGGCTACACCTTC. This codes for CAMRGGRSYGYTF.

The V call is TRBV30, the J call TRBJ1-5; D remains ambiguous. The CDR3 is made up of 13 amino acids. Between the trimmed V and J ends, which lost 1 base and 5 bases, there was a span of 9 bases. Germline V CDR1 and CDR2: GTSNPN, SVGIG (reference sequence). The CDR3 loop reads CAWSDRGDQPQHF. The CDR3 DNA is TGTGCCTGGAGTGATAGAGGCGATCAGCCCCAGCATTTT. Together with reference TRBV30 and TRBJ1-5, the CDR3 gives the full variable domain: SQTIHQWPATLVQPVGSPLSLECTVEGTSNPNLYWYRQAAGRGLQLLFYSVGIGQISSEVPQNLSASRPQDRQFILSSKKLLLSDSGFYLCAWSDRGDQPQHFGDGTRLSIL.

Worth noting for this clone: At one end the junction does not follow the germline gene, possibly because of a read error. The CDR3 nucleotides read TGTGCCAGCAGCTTAGTTTCCGGGGGTTCCGCCCGCTTC. The encoded protein is CASSLVSGGSARF. The J gene is TRBJ2-7, the V gene TRBV11-3, with D possibly being TRBD2 (6 bases). Germline assignment: CDR1 SGHNT and CDR2 YENEEA. The CDR3 runs to 13 residues.

The chain carries TRBV6-5 and TRBJ1-6; TRBD1 might be the D (5 bases). Trimming shortened V by 8 bases and J by 6 bases, and 14 bases separated the two germline ends. CDR3 length: 14 amino acids. Germline CDR1 reads MNHEY; CDR2 reads SVGAGI. As DNA, the CDR3 is TGTGCCAGCGGGGCAGGGTGGACTAATTCACCCCTCCACTTT. Its translation: CASGAGWTNSPLHF.

Here the CDR3 DNA reads TGTGCCAGCATCAAAGACAGGGGCAGTAATTCACCCCTCCACTTT. This gives the protein CASIKDRGSNSPLHF. The chain couples TRBV6-5 to TRBJ1-6; the match to TRBD1 covers 8 bases. Looked up from germline, CDR1 is MNHEY and CDR2 is SVGAGI. After removal of 7 bases from V and 6 bases from J, the junction contained 8 bases not matched to a gene. The CDR3 has 15 residues.

A single count supports this clone. The chain links TRBV9 to TRBJ1-5, with 7 bases identical to TRBD1. CDR3 length: 13 residues. Germline CDR1 is SGDLS and CDR2 is YYNGEE. Unmatched junction bases numbered 1, after V lost 1 base and J lost 6 bases. For the CDR3, the DNA is TGTGCCAGCAGCGTAACAGGGGCTCAGCCCCAGCATTTT. It codes for CASSVTGAQPQHF. The whole variable domain, remainder taken from reference TRBV9 and TRBJ1-5, is DSGVTQTPKHLITATGQRVTLRCSPRSGDLSVYWYQQSLDQGLQFLIQYYNGEERAKGNILERFSAQQFPDLHSELNLSSLELGDSALYFCASSVTGAQPQHFGDGTRLSIL.

This clone was seen only once. V usage is TRBV28 and J usage is TRBJ1-4; a possible D gene is TRBD1 (5 bases). Germline V gene lookup returns CDR1 MDHEN and CDR2 SYDVKM. Trimming shortened V by 7 bases and J by 4 bases, and 16 bases separated the two germline ends. This CDR3 contains 15 residues. The CDR3 bases are TGTGCCAGCACTACCTGGGGGGTGGGTAATGAAAAACTGTTTTTT. Protein: CASTTWGVGNEKLFF.

The V and J genes are TRBV24-1 and TRBJ2-2; TRBD1 might be the D (6 bases). From germline, CDR1 is KGHDR and CDR2 SFDVKD. The CDR3 covers 16 residues. V was cut by 11 bases and J by 2 bases, with 20 bases left in between. The CDR3 is CASAGTWASNTGELFF. The CDR3, as DNA: TGTGCCAGCGCCGGGACATGGGCTTCAAACACCGGGGAGCTGTTTTTT.

The rearrangement joins TRBV6-2 or TRBV6-3 to TRBJ2-2; maybe TRBD2 (5 bases). The CDR3 runs to 16 residues. The V gene lost 2 bases and the J gene lost 9 bases, with 19 bases spanning the gap. The germline CDR1 and CDR2 sequences are MNHEY and SVGEGT. The DNA for the CDR3 is TGTGCCAGCAGTTACCCGGACTCCTCCCGTTCCCGGGAGCTGTTTTTT. It yields the protein CASSYPDSSRSRELFF.

The gene calls are TRBV7-2 and TRBJ2-2; 10 positions agree with TRBD2. V gave up 5 bases and J gave up 1 base; unmatched junction bases: 4. The CDR3 totals 16 residues. Germline V gene sequence: CDR1 SGHTA, CDR2 FQGNSA. CDR3 sequence: CASSIGLAVNTGELFF. CDR3 nucleotide sequence: TGTGCCAGCAGCATCGGACTAGCGGTGAACACCGGGGAGCTGTTTTTT.